The rows below give T cell receptor beta chains drawn from one sample of a study of T cell repertoires in cytomegalovirus infection. TCRdb redid the calling of the reads with MiXCR, one entry per CDR3 protein. The sample carries nearly 650,000 distinct CDR3 sequences, around 24% recorded once. Material for sequencing was CD8+ T cells from PBMCs. These receptors originate from a human donor in good health (CMV status not recorded). Some clones in this sample may be carry-over from other donors' samples. Each CDR3 is given with its conserved first and last residue. A D gene is named only where the DNA matches it firmly. Clone size appears in some rows only: once, few, many, or a class for an expanded clone.

size: many; J: TRBJ1-1; V: TRBV12-3/TRBV12-4; D: .; DNA: TGTGCCAGCGCCCCAGGGAGGAGTACTGAAGCTTTCTTT; CDR3: CASAPGRSTEAFF
size: few; J: TRBJ2-1; V: TRBV7-9; D: TRBD2; DNA: TGTGCCAGCAGCCCCGGGGGGGCAAGCCCTAAGCGCTACAATGAGCAGTTCTTC; CDR3: CASSPGGASPKRYNEQFF
size: many; J: TRBJ1-1; V: TRBV7-9; D: .; DNA: TGTGCCAGCAGCCCTTTATCAGGACGAAACACTGAAGCTTTCTTT; CDR3: CASSPLSGRNTEAFF
size: few; J: TRBJ1-6; V: TRBV4-1; D: .; DNA: TGCGCCAGCAGCCAAGATTGGCTCACGACCGGAGACCCCCTCCACTTT; CDR3: CASSQDWLTTGDPLHF
size: many; J: TRBJ2-5; V: TRBV7-6; D: .; DNA: TGTGCCAGCAGCATTCGGGGGGAGACCCAGTACTTC; CDR3: CASSIRGETQYF
size: .; J: TRBJ1-4; V: TRBV19; D: TRBD1; DNA: TGTGCCAGTAGTCGTCGGGACAGCCCCAATGAAAAACTGTTTTTT; CDR3: CASSRRDSPNEKLFF
size: .; J: TRBJ1-5; V: TRBV28; D: TRBD1; DNA: TGTGCCAACAGTTTATCAGACAGGGTAGGATTCAATCAGCCCCAGCATTTT; CDR3: CANSLSDRVGFNQPQHF
size: .; J: TRBJ1-1; V: TRBV29-1; D: .; DNA: TGCAGCGTTGAATTTAGGACGACTGAAGCTTTCTTT; CDR3: CSVEFRTTEAFF
size: .; J: TRBJ2-2; V: TRBV20-1; D: TRBD2; DNA: TGCAGTGCTAAGAGCCCGGGGGGTCAGAACACCGGGGAGCTGTTTTTT; CDR3: CSAKSPGGQNTGELFF
size: .; J: TRBJ2-7; V: TRBV6-5; D: .; DNA: TGTGCCAGCAGTCCATACAGGGAGCTCTCCTACGAGCAGTACTTC; CDR3: CASSPYRELSYEQYF
size: many; J: TRBJ2-7; V: TRBV7-9; D: .; DNA: TGTGCCAGCAGCCAACAGGGCCCCTACGAGCAGTACTTC; CDR3: CASSQQGPYEQYF
size: few; J: TRBJ2-2; V: TRBV28; D: .; DNA: TGTGCCAGCAGTTTTCAGGGCTTGGACACCGGGGAGCTGTTTTTT; CDR3: CASSFQGLDTGELFF
size: .; J: TRBJ1-2; V: TRBV12-3/TRBV12-4; D: .; DNA: TGTGCCAGCAGTTTAGAACCGGGTGGGACTTCTAACTATGGCTACACCTTC; CDR3: CASSLEPGGTSNYGYTF
size: .; J: TRBJ1-2; V: TRBV7-6; D: .; DNA: TGTGCCAGCCAAAAGGGGGTCGACTACACCTTC; CDR3: CASQKGVDYTF
size: many; J: TRBJ1-1; V: TRBV7-2; D: .; DNA: TGTGCCAGCAGCAGCTCGGGGGCGGCGGGCACTGAAGCTTTCTTT; CDR3: CASSSSGAAGTEAFF
size: many; J: TRBJ2-1; V: TRBV7-9; D: .; DNA: TGTGCCAGCAGCCTTCGAGGGGGGCCTTACAATGAGCAGTTCTTC; CDR3: CASSLRGGPYNEQFF
size: few; J: TRBJ2-3; V: TRBV14; D: TRBD2; DNA: TGTGCCAGCAGCCAAGTAGCGGGGGGACTCACAGATACGCAGTATTTT; CDR3: CASSQVAGGLTDTQYF
size: many; J: TRBJ2-3; V: TRBV12-3/TRBV12-4; D: .; DNA: TGTGCCAGCAGTTCGGACCGCAGCGGTCCAGATACGCAGTATTTT; CDR3: CASSSDRSGPDTQYF
size: .; J: TRBJ2-1; V: TRBV4-1; D: .; DNA: TGCGCCAGCAGCCAAGGATGGGGGGTCCACTCCTACAATGAGCAGTTCTTC; CDR3: CASSQGWGVHSYNEQFF
size: .; J: TRBJ1-3; V: TRBV7-9; D: .; DNA: TGTGCCAGCAGATTCCCCTCGGGAAACACCATATATTTT; CDR3: CASRFPSGNTIYF
size: .; J: TRBJ1-1; V: TRBV29-1; D: .; DNA: TGCACCGGGGGGGCTGGTACTGAAGCTTTCTTT; CDR3: CTGGAGTEAFF
size: .; J: TRBJ2-1; V: TRBV19; D: TRBD2; DNA: TGTGCCAGTAGGCTTAGCGGGGAGCAGTTCTTC; CDR3: CASRLSGEQFF
size: .; J: TRBJ2-3; V: TRBV7-9; D: .; DNA: TGTGCCAGCAGTACCGGTCTACGGGGGAACACAGATACGCAGTATTTT; CDR3: CASSTGLRGNTDTQYF
size: .; J: TRBJ2-5; V: TRBV12-3/TRBV12-4; D: .; DNA: TGTGCCAGCATCAACACCCCCGAGAGGGAGACCCAGTACTTC; CDR3: CASINTPERETQYF
size: many; J: TRBJ2-7; V: TRBV25-1; D: .; DNA: TGTGCCAGCAGTCCTCACAAAGGGGGTGCCTACGAGCAGTACTTC; CDR3: CASSPHKGGAYEQYF
size: few; J: TRBJ2-5; V: TRBV29-1; D: .; DNA: TGCAGCGTTGAAGATTTAATGGAGACCCAGTACTTC; CDR3: CSVEDLMETQYF
size: many; J: TRBJ1-1; V: TRBV7-9; D: .; DNA: TGTGCCAGCAGCCCCGGGCGCTTGAACACTGAAGCTTTCTTT; CDR3: CASSPGRLNTEAFF
size: few; J: TRBJ1-1; V: TRBV27; D: .; DNA: TGTGCCAGCAGTCTGGTAGGAAGCACTGAAGCTTTCTTT; CDR3: CASSLVGSTEAFF
size: .; J: TRBJ2-1; V: TRBV28; D: .; DNA: TGTGCCAGCACCCCTTGGGCAGGCGGCCACAATGAGCAGTTCTTC; CDR3: CASTPWAGGHNEQFF